Each of the 26 T cell receptor beta chains below was sequenced from the same sample in a study of shared clonotypes between healthy human individuals. TCRdb's table, derived via immunoSEQ multiplex PCR, lists solely in-frame clones and lacks some. The sample comprises over a million clones, 97% to 99% of which are singletons, and about 0.4% rests with the top ten. Material: naive CD4+ T cells sorted from blood. Subset indicated: CD45RA+ positively selected. The receptors here all came from a young man in good health.

The chain couples TRBV11-2 to TRBJ2-2, with TRBD1 as a possible D gene (5 bases). This CDR3 comprises 16 residues. Looked up from germline, CDR1 is SGHAT and CDR2 is FQNNGV. Trimming cost V 4 bases and J 3 bases, with 15 bases left between them. This CDR3 reads CASSSGPGLDTGELFF. The CDR3, as DNA: TGTGCCAGCAGCTCGGGTCCAGGGCTTGACACCGGGGAGCTGTTTTTT.

The chain links TRBV29-1 to TRBJ2-1, with 9 bases aligning to TRBD1. V shed 6 bases, J shed 2 bases, and the junction held 5 bases outside the gene matches. Germline V gene data show CDR1 as SQVTM and CDR2 as ANQGSEA. The CDR3 is 14 residues long. The CDR3 reads CSVPWDRAYNEQFF. The CDR3 nucleotides are TGCAGCGTACCCTGGGACAGGGCCTACAATGAGCAGTTCTTC.

The V gene is TRBV7-2, the J gene TRBJ2-7, with TRBD2 matching over 12 bases. The ends lost 5 bases at V and 7 bases at J; junction bases unmatched: 3. Germline values: CDR1 SGHTA, CDR2 FQGNSA. The CDR3 loop spans 13 amino acids. CDR3 DNA sequence: TGTGCCAGCAGCCCCGGACTAGCGGGAGAGCAGTACTTC. It encodes CASSPGLAGEQYF.

This chain links TRBV15 with TRBJ2-6; the D gene could be TRBD1 or TRBD2 (5 bases each). The CDR3 has 15 residues. The V gene lost 6 bases and the J gene lost 0 bases, with 9 bases spanning the gap. Germline lookup yields CDR1 LNHNV and CDR2 YYDKDF (reference sequence). CDR3 protein: CATRIGGSGANVLTF. The CDR3 bases are TGTGCCACCAGGATTGGGGGCTCTGGGGCCAACGTCCTGACTTTC.

The rearrangement joins TRBV28 to TRBJ2-7; 7 nucleotides align to TRBD1. The CDR3 extends over 15 amino acids. The V and J ends lost 7 bases and 4 bases, in that order; junction bases with no gene match: 13. Germline values: CDR1 MDHEN, CDR2 SYDVKM. This CDR3 reads CASTGSWQGVYEQYF. CDR3 sequence (DNA): TGTGCCAGCACGGGCTCGTGGCAGGGGGTTTACGAGCAGTACTTC.

The CDR3 is CASSFGDTEAFF. DNA of the CDR3: TGTGCCAGCAGCTTCGGGGACACTGAAGCTTTCTTT. This chain uses TRBV11-1 with TRBJ1-1; D gene uncertain. Germline CDR1 is SGHAT and CDR2 is FQDESV (reference sequence). The CDR3 covers 12 residues. Trimming removed 3 bases at V and 3 bases at J, with 5 bases between.

This sequence joins TRBV11-1 and TRBJ2-5; possible D gene TRBD1, 6 bases. The CDR3 sequence is 11 residues long. Germline V gene sequence: CDR1 SGHAT, CDR2 FQDESV (reference sequence). The V gene lost 6 bases and the J gene lost 7 bases, with 9 bases spanning the gap. CDR3 residues: CASRRGGTQYF. As DNA, the CDR3 is TGTGCCAGCAGACGAGGGGGGACCCAGTACTTC.

The chain has TRBV20-1 and TRBJ2-7; the D is unclear. This CDR3 comprises 11 residues. In germline, CDR1 is DFQATT, CDR2 SNEGSKA (reference sequence). Trimming stripped 4 bases from V and 3 bases from J, with 7 bases between. The CDR3: CSATRNYEQYF. The DNA for the CDR3 is TGCAGTGCTACCCGTAACTACGAGCAGTACTTC.

The V gene is TRBV7-9, the J gene TRBJ2-7; D is uncertain. CDR3 length equals 14 residues. V was pared by 3 bases and J by 2 bases, with 11 bases between. The germline CDR1 and CDR2 sequences are SEHNR and FQNEAQ (reference sequence). The CDR3 sequence: CASSFLAETYEQYF. Written as DNA, the CDR3 is TGTGCCAGCAGCTTCTTAGCAGAAACCTACGAGCAGTACTTC.

The chain joins TRBV9 to TRBJ2-1, with D hard to call. The CDR3 is made up of 13 amino acids. V shed 2 bases and J shed 9 bases, with 12 bases lying between them. Germline V gene data show CDR1 as SGDLS and CDR2 as YYNGEE. The CDR3 DNA sequence: TGTGCCAGCAGCGTGAATAGCCTAGGTGAGCAGTTCTTC. Residues: CASSVNSLGEQFF.

As for this clone: Other DNA sequences in this sample translate to the same CDR3. The chain is built from TRBV2 and TRBJ2-3; D remains unclear. The CDR3 is 14 residues long. Trimming took 2 bases from V and 2 from J, leaving 8 bases between them. Per the germline V gene, CDR1 is SNHLY and CDR2 is FYNNEI. CDR3 bases: TGTGCCAGCAGTGAAACCGGGTTCACAGATACGCAGTATTTT. Translating gives CASSETGFTDTQYF.

This clone came up once. This chain joins TRBV30 and TRBJ2-3; 11 bases are shared with TRBD2. The CDR3 is 11 residues long. After removal of 3 bases from V and 13 bases from J, the junction contained 3 bases not matched to a gene. CDR1 is GTSNPN, CDR2 SVGIG, per germline (reference sequence). As DNA, the CDR3 is TGTGCCTGGAGCCCGGGACTAGCGGAGTATTTT. Amino acid sequence: CAWSPGLAEYF.

The gene calls are TRBV5-1 and TRBJ1-2, with D possibly being TRBD1 (6 bases). The CDR3 covers 13 residues. Germline V gene lookup returns CDR1 SGHRS and CDR2 YFSETQ. The V end lost 0 bases, the J end lost 6 bases, and 9 bases lay between the germline ends. Written as DNA, the CDR3 is TGCGCCAGCAGCTTGGGACAGGCAGATGGCTACACCTTC. Protein: CASSLGQADGYTF.

As regards this clone: The sample has other DNA sequences that encode this CDR3 too. The chain recombines TRBV29-1 with TRBJ1-5; D ambiguous. The V end lost 4 bases, the J end lost 4 bases, and 8 bases lay between the germline ends. The CDR3 is made up of 12 amino acids. Germline V gene sequence: CDR1 SQVTM, CDR2 ANQGSEA. DNA for the CDR3: TGCAGCGTTGTGTCGGGGAATCAGCCCCAGCATTTT. Protein product: CSVVSGNQPQHF.

The V gene is TRBV7-6, the J gene TRBJ2-7; the D is unclear. This CDR3 spans 13 amino acids. The V gene's germline CDR1 is SGHVS and CDR2 FNYEAQ. Trimming cost V 5 bases and J 0 bases, with 8 bases left between them. The CDR3 DNA sequence: TGTGCCAGCAGCCCGCGTGGCTCCTACGAGCAGTACTTC. Translated, it gives CASSPRGSYEQYF.

This chain links TRBV29-1 with TRBJ2-7; D gene unclear. The CDR3 is made up of 11 amino acids. Per germline, CDR1 SQVTM and CDR2 ANQGSEA. Between the trimmed V and J ends, which lost 3 bases and 5 bases, there was a span of 8 bases. CDR3 sequence reads: CSVDGLDEQYF. CDR3 coding DNA: TGCAGCGTTGACGGTCTCGACGAGCAGTACTTC.

This clone was observed a single time. The J gene is TRBJ2-7, the V gene TRBV27; 8 bases line up with TRBD1. The V gene's germline CDR1 is MNHEY and CDR2 SMNVEV (reference sequence). The CDR3 has 16 amino acids. J lost 0 bases, V lost 7 bases, and 11 bases had no gene match. CDR3 sequence reads: CASKKWDRPSSYEQYF. Written as DNA, the CDR3 is TGTGCCAGCAAAAAATGGGACAGGCCGAGCTCCTACGAGCAGTACTTC.

The rearrangement links TRBV11-2 to TRBJ2-2, with D unclear. Looked up from germline, CDR1 is SGHAT and CDR2 is FQNNGV. Trimming shortened V by 1 base and J by 3 bases, and 6 bases separated the two germline ends. The CDR3 extends over 14 amino acids. Here the CDR3 DNA reads TGTGCCAGCAGCTTAGTTAGGTACACCGGGGAGCTGTTTTTT. The encoded protein is CASSLVRYTGELFF.

V usage is TRBV18 and J usage is TRBJ2-7, with 7 bases fitting TRBD2. Germline CDR1 KGHSH, CDR2 LQKENI. After removal of 4 bases from V and 2 bases from J, the junction contained 14 bases not matched to a gene. The CDR3 contains 17 residues. The CDR3 protein is CASSLFSTGTITYEQYF. CDR3 sequence (DNA): TGTGCCAGCTCACTGTTCAGCACGGGGACTATCACCTACGAGCAGTACTTC.

The rearrangement joins TRBV18 to TRBJ2-7; 7 positions match TRBD1. The J segment lost 9 bases and the V segment lost 2 bases, leaving 16 bases of the junction unmatched. Germline V CDR1 and CDR2: KGHSH, LQKENI. The CDR3 is made up of 16 amino acids. DNA for the CDR3: TGTGCCAGCTCACCATACGCACGACAGGGAACAGAGAGGCAGTACTTC. Amino acid sequence: CASSPYARQGTERQYF. Combining the CDR3 with reference TRBV18 and TRBJ2-7 gives the whole variable domain NAGVMQNPRHLVRRRGQEARLRCSPMKGHSHVYWYRQLPEEGLKFMVYLQKENIIDESGMPKERFSAEFPKEGPSILRIQQVVRGDSAAYFCASSPYARQGTERQYFGPGTRLTVT.

The chain carries TRBV11-2 and TRBJ2-7; possibly TRBD2 for D (7 bases). There are 16 residues in the CDR3. Trimming shortened V by 1 base and J by 7 bases, and 20 bases separated the two germline ends. The germline V gene has CDR1 SGHAT and CDR2 FQNNGV. This CDR3 is CASSLVGGTPPREQYF. The DNA of the CDR3 is TGTGCCAGCAGCTTAGTCGGGGGGACACCCCCCCGGGAGCAGTACTTC.

The J gene is TRBJ1-1, the V gene TRBV27, with D possibly being TRBD1 (5 bases). The CDR3 consists of 13 residues. Between the trimmed V and J ends, which lost 5 bases and 2 bases, there was a span of 9 bases. CDR1 MNHEY and CDR2 SMNVEV come from the germline V gene (reference sequence). The CDR3 spells CASSRQRNTEAFF. The CDR3 nucleotides are TGTGCCAGCAGTAGACAGAGAAACACTGAAGCTTTCTTT.

The chain links TRBV9 to TRBJ1-3; unclear D gene. The CDR3 runs 17 residues. V gave up 0 bases and J gave up 0 bases, with 13 bases separating them. CDR1 SGDLS and CDR2 YYNGEE come from the germline V gene. CDR3 in DNA: TGTGCCAGCAGCGTAGAAATTTCACTCAGCTCTGGAAACACCATATATTTT. As protein: CASSVEISLSSGNTIYF.

The genes are TRBV7-3 and TRBJ2-1; 10 positions agree with TRBD1. V dropped 5 bases and J dropped 5; count of bases not matched to a gene: 6. CDR3 length equals 15 residues. Germline assignment: CDR1 SGHTA and CDR2 FQGTGA. CDR3 residues: CASSQMTGGHNEQFF. Here the CDR3 DNA reads TGTGCCAGCAGCCAAATGACAGGGGGCCACAATGAGCAGTTCTTC.

The CDR3 sequence: CASSLESGQFYEQYF. CDR3 nucleotides: TGTGCCAGCAGCTTGGAGTCGGGACAGTTTTACGAGCAGTACTTC. The chain has TRBV5-4 and TRBJ2-7; 7 bases match TRBD1. Trimming cost V 0 bases and J 4 bases; bases outside gene matches: 7. Germline V gene data show CDR1 as SGHNT and CDR2 as YYREEE (reference sequence). The CDR3 sequence is 15 residues long.

This rearrangement joins TRBV7-3 to TRBJ2-7; either TRBD1 or TRBD2 may supply D (5 bases each). Per germline, CDR1 SGHTA and CDR2 FQGTGA. The CDR3 totals 15 residues. The V gene lost 5 bases and the J gene lost 4 bases, with 18 bases spanning the gap. The CDR3 DNA reads TGTGCCAGCAGCGTACTTTCCGGGACGGTATACGAGCAGTACTTC. Translated: CASSVLSGTVYEQYF.